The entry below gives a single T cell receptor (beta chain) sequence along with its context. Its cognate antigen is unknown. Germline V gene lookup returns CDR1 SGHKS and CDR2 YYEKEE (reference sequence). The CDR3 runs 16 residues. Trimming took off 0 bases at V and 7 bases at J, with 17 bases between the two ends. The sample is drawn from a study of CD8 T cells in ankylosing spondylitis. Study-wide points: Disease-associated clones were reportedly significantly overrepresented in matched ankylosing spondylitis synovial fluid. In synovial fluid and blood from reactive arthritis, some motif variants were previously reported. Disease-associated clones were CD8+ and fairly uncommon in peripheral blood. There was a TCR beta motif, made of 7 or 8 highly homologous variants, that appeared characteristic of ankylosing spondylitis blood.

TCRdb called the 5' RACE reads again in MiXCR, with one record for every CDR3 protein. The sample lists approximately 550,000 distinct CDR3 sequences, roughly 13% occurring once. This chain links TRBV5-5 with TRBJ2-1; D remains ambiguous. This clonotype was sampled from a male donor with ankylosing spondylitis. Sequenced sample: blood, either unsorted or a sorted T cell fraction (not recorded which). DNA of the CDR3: TGTGCCAGCAGCTTGGAAGTAGCCCTTTTTGGAAATGAGCAGTTCTTC. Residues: CASSLEVALFGNEQFF.